This TCR beta chain derives from a study of control samples from healthy donors and cancer patients. Trimming left V 4 bases short and J 0 bases short, with 11 bases between. This CDR3 has 16 residues. Looked up from germline, CDR1 is KGHDR and CDR2 is SFDVKD. Sequencing was performed with immunoSEQ multiplex PCR; in TCRdb, only in-frame clones are kept and a portion is missing. The sample lists about 120,000 clones, about 93% seen once, with roughly 2.6% in the top ten. What was sequenced was blood. The V and J genes are TRBV24-1 and TRBJ2-2; the D is unclear. This TCR derives from a man aged 25-45 years in good health. The DNA of the CDR3 is TGTGCCACCAGTGAAGTCGGTAAACCGAACACCGGGGAGCTGTTTTTT. This gives the protein CATSEVGKPNTGELFF.